This T cell receptor (beta chain) was sequenced for a study of beta chain features in type 1 diabetes. Study details: Analysis included under 120,000,000 sorted cells drawn from all samples. Study conclusions and caveats: The naive, central memory and Treg TCRB repertoires of patients appeared to be more similar to one another than those of healthy donors.

On this clone: Its antigen is not identified.

Expressed TCRB transcripts were sequenced because the entire RNA isolate underwent reverse transcription. TCRdb's copy holds only in-frame clones and misses some; the assay was immunoSEQ multiplex PCR. The table shows about 130,000 clones, with about 9.2% occurring only once. The CDR3 loop spans 13 amino acids. Trimming cost V 2 bases and J 10 bases, with 14 bases left between them. CDR1 is GTSNPN, CDR2 SVGIG, per germline (reference sequence). This receptor was obtained from a man between 18 and 35 years old in good health. Sequencing used central memory CD4+ T cells from blood. The chain recombines TRBV30 with TRBJ1-4, with D possibly TRBD1 on 6 matching bases. CDR3 in amino acids: CAWSLGANGKLFF. The CDR3 region has the DNA TGTGCCTGGAGTTTGGGGGCCAACGGAAAACTGTTTTTT.